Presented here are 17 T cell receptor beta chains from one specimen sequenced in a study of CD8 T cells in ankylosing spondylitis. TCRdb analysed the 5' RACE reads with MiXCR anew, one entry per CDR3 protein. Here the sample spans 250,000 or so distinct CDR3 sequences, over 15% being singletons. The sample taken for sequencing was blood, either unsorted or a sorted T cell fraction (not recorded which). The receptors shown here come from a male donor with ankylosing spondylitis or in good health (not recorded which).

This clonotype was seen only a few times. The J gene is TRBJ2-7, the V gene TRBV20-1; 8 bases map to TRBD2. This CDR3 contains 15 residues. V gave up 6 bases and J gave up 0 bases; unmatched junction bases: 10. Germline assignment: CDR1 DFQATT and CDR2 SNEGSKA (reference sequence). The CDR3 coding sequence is TGCAGTGCCGCGCGAGGTCTAGCGGGCTCCTACGAGCAGTACTTC. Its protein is CSAARGLAGSYEQYF.

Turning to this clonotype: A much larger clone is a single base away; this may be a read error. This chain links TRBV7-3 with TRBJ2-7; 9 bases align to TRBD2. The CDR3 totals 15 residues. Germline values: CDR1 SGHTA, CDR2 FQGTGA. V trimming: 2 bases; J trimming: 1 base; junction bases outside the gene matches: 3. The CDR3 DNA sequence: TGTGCCAGCAGCTTAGGAGCGGGAGGATCCTACGAGCAGTACTTC. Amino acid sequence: CASSLGAGGSYEQYF.

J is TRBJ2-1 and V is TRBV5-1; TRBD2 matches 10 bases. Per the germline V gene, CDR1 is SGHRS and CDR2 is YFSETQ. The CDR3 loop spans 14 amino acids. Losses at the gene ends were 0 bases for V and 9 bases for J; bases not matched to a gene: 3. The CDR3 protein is CASSLDGTSVEQFF. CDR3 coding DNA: TGCGCCAGCAGCTTGGATGGGACTAGCGTTGAGCAGTTCTTC.

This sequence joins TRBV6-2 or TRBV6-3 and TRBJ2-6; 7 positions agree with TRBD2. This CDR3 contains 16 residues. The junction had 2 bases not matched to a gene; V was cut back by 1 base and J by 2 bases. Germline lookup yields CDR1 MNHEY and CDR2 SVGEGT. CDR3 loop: CASSYWGGTGANVLTF. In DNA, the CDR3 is TGTGCCAGCAGTTACTGGGGGGGAACTGGGGCCAACGTCCTGACTTTC.

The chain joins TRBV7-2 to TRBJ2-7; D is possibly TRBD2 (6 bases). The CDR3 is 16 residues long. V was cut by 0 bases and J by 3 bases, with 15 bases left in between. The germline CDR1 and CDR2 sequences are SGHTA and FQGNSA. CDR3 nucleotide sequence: TGTGCCAGCAGCTTAGCGTCGGGCGGGATCTACTACGAGCAGTACTTC. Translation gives CASSLASGGIYYEQYF.

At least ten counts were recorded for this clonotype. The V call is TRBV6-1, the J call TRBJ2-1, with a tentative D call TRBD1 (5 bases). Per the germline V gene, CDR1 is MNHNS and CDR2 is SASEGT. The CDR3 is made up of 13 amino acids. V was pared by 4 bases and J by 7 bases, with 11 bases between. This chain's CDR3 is CASSVGAWNEQFF. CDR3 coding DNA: TGTGCCAGCAGTGTTGGGGCGTGGAATGAGCAGTTCTTC.

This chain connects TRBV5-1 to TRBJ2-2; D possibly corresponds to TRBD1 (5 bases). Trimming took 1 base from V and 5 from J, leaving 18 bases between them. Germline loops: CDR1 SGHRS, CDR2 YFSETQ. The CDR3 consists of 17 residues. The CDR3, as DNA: TGCGCCAGCAGCTTGTGGGGCGAAGGAGCCCTGACCGGGGAGCTGTTTTTT. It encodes CASSLWGEGALTGELFF.

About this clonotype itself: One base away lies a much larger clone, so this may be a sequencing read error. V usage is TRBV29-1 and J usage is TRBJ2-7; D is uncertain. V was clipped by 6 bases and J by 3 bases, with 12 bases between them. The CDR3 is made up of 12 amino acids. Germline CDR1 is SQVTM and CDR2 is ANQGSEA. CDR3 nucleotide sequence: TGCAGCGTCCGCGACACTGACTACGAGCAGTACTTC. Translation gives CSVRDTDYEQYF.

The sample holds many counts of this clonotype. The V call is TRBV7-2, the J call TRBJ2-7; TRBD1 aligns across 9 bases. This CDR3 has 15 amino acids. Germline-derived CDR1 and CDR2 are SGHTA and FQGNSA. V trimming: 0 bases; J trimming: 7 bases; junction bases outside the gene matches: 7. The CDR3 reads CASSLAQGAFGEQYF. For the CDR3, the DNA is TGTGCCAGCAGCTTAGCACAGGGGGCGTTCGGGGAGCAGTACTTC.

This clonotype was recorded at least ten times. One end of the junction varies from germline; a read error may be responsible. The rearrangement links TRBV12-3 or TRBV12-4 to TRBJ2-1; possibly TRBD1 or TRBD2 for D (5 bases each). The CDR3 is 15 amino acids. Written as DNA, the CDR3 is TGTGCCAGCAGCTTAGTTGGGGGAGTCGACAATGAGCAGTTCTTC. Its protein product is CASSLVGGVDNEQFF.

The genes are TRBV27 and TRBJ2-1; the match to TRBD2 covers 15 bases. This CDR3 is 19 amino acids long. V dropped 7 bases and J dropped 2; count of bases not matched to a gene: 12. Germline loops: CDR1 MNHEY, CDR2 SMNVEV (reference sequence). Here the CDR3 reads CASIIPGTSGRYAYNEQFF. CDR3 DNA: TGTGCCAGCATAATTCCCGGGACTAGCGGGAGGTACGCCTACAATGAGCAGTTCTTC.

The CDR3: CASSLVRNVPEAFF. The CDR3 DNA sequence: TGTGCCAGCAGCTTGGTGCGGAATGTACCTGAAGCTTTCTTT. The chain employs TRBV5-6 and TRBJ1-1; no definite D call. Trimming left V 0 bases short and J 6 bases short, with 12 bases between. The CDR3 extends over 14 amino acids. Germline V gives CDR1 SGHDT, CDR2 YYEEEE.

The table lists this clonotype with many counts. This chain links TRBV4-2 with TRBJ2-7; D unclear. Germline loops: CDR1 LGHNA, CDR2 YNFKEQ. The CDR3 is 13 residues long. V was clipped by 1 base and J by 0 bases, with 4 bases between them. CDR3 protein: CASSQGNSYEQYF. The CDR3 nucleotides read TGTGCCAGCAGCCAAGGGAACTCCTACGAGCAGTACTTC.

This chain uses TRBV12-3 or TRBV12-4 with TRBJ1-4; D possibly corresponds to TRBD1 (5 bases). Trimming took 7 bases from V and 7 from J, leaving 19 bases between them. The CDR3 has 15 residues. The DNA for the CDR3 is TGTGCCAGCACCCGCCCTGGGGGTTTCCGTGAAAAACTGTTTTTT. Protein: CASTRPGGFREKLFF.

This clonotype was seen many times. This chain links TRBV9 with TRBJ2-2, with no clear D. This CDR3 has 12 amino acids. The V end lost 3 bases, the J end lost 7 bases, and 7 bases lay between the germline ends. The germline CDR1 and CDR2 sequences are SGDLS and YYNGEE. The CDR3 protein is CASSGPGGELFF. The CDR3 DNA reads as TGTGCCAGCAGCGGGCCGGGCGGGGAGCTGTTTTTT.

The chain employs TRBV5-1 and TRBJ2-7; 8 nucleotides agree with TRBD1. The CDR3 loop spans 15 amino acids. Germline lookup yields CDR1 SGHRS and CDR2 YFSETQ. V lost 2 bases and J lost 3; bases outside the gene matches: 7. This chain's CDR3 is CASSLQDRVLYEQYF. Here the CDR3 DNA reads TGCGCCAGCAGCTTACAGGACAGGGTTCTCTACGAGCAGTACTTC.

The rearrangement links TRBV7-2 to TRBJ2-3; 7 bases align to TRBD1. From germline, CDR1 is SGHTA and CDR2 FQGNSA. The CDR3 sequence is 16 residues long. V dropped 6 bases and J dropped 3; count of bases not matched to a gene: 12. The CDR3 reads CASSSLQGSLTDTQYF. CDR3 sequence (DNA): TGTGCCAGCAGTTCTTTACAGGGGAGCTTAACAGATACGCAGTATTTT.